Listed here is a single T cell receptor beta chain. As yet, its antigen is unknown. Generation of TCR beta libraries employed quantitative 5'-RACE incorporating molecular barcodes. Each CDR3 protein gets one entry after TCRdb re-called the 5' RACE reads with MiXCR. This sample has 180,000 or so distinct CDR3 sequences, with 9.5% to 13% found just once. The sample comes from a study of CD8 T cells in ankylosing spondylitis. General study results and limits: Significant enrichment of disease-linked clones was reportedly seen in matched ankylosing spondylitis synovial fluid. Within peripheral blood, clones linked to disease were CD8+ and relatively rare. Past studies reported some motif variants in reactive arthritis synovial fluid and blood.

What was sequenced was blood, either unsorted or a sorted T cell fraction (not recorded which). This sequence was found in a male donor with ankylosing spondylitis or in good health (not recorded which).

DNA of the CDR3: TGCGCCAGCAGCTTGGCCGTGATGACAGCGGCCTACGAGCAGTACTTC. It specifies CASSLAVMTAAYEQYF. The chain joins TRBV5-1 to TRBJ2-7, with D tentatively TRBD1 or TRBD2 (5 bases each). The CDR3 contains 16 residues. Germline V gives CDR1 SGHRS, CDR2 YFSETQ. Trimming took 0 bases from V and 2 from J, leaving 15 bases between them.